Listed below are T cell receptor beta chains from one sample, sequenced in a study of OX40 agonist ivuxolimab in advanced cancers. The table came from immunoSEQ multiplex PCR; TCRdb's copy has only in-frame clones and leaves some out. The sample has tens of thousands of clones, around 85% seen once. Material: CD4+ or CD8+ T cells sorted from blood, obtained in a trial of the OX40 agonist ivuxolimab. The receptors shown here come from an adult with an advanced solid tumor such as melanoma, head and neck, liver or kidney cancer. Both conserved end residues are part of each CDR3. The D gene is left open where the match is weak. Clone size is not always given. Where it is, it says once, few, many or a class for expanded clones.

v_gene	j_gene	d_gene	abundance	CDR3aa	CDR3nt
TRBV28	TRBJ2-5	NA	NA	CASRYSRGGHETQYF	TGTGCCAGCAGATACTCTCGCGGGGGACACGAGACCCAGTACTTC
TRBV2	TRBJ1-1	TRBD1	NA	CASIKRTGGTEAFF	TGTGCCAGCATTAAACGGACAGGGGGCACTGAAGCTTTCTTT
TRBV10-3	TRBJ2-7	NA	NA	CAISPGTRAYEQYF	TGTGCCATCAGCCCCGGGACACGAGCCTACGAGCAGTACTTC
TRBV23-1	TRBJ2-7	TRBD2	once	CASSQSGLGASGLYEQYF	TGCGCCAGCAGTCAATCTGGCCTCGGGGCTAGCGGACTCTACGAGCAGTACTTC
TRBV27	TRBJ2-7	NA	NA	CASSLTRGGPYEQYF	TGTGCCAGCAGTTTAACCAGGGGGGGCCCCTACGAGCAGTACTTC
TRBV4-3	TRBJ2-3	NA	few	CASSQGYGDTQYF	TGCGCCAGCAGCCAAGGTTACGGAGATACGCAGTATTTT
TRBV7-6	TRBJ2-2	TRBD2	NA	CASSLGTSGSAGELFF	TGTGCCAGCAGCTTAGGCACTAGCGGGAGTGCGGGGGAGCTGTTTTTT
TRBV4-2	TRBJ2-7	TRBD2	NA	CASSQGTSGGPIYEQYF	TGTGCCAGCAGCCAAGGGACTAGCGGGGGTCCAATCTACGAGCAGTACTTC
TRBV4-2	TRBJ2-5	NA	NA	CASSQVAGGQETQYF	TGTGCCAGCAGCCAAGTGGCGGGCGGTCAAGAGACCCAGTACTTC
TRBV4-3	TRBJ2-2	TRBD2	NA	CASRPTGGSGELFF	TGCGCCAGCAGACCGACGGGGGGTAGTGGGGAGCTGTTTTTT
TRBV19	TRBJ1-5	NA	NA	CASSLEVYQPQHF	TGTGCCAGTAGTTTAGAGGTGTATCAGCCCCAGCATTTT
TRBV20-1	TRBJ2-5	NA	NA	CSWGILETQYF	TGCAGCTGGGGTATTCTGGAGACCCAGTACTTC
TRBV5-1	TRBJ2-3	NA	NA	CASSFSESTDTQYF	TGCGCCAGCAGCTTTTCCGAAAGCACAGATACGCAGTATTTT
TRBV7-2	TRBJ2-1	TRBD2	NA	CASSPGRGNEQFF	TGTGCCAGCAGCCCCGGGCGGGGGAATGAGCAGTTCTTC
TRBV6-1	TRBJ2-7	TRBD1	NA	CASSPGTGIGEQYF	TGTGCCAGCAGCCCCGGGACAGGGATCGGAGAGCAGTACTTC
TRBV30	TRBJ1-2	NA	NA	CAWSENYGYTF	TGTGCCTGGTCGGAGAACTATGGCTACACCTTC
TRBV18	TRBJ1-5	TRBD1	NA	CASRADRGDPQGNQPQHF	TGTGCCAGCAGGGCGGACAGGGGGGACCCCCAGGGCAATCAGCCCCAGCATTTT
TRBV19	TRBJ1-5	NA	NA	CASSGARAGQPQHF	TGTGCCAGTAGTGGTGCCAGGGCAGGGCAGCCCCAGCATTTT
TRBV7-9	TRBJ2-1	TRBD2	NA	CASSLIAGQGPNEQFF	TGTGCCAGCAGCTTAATAGCGGGGCAGGGTCCCAATGAGCAGTTCTTC
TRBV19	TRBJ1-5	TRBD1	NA	CASSIRQGDQPQHF	TGTGCCAGTAGTATCCGACAGGGGGATCAGCCCCAGCATTTT
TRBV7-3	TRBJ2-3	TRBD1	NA	CASSLKGANTQYF	TGTGCCAGCAGCTTAAAGGGGGCGAATACGCAGTATTTT
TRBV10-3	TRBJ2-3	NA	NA	CAISESGGFTDTQYF	TGTGCCATCAGTGAGTCAGGTGGTTTTACAGATACGCAGTATTTT
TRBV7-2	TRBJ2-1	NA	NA	CASSLVGSGNNEQFF	TGTGCCAGCAGCTTAGTTGGTAGCGGTAACAATGAGCAGTTCTTC
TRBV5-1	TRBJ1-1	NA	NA	CASSPLSQNTEAFF	TGCGCCAGCAGCCCCCTTTCTCAGAACACTGAAGCTTTCTTT